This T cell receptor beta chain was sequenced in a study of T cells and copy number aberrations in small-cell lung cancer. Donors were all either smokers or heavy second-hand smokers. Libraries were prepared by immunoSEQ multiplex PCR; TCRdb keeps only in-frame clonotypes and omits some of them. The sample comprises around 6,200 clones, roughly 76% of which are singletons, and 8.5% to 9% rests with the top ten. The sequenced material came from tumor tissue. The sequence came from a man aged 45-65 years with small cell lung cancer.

CDR3 coding DNA: TGTGCCAGCAGCCAGGGGGCTAGAGATACGCAGTATTTT. This encodes CASSQGARDTQYF. This sequence joins TRBV2 and TRBJ2-3; TRBD1 matches 8 bases. Germline CDR1 and CDR2: SNHLY and FYNNEI. CDR3 length equals 13 residues. After removal of 6 bases from V and 5 bases from J, the junction contained 4 bases not matched to a gene.